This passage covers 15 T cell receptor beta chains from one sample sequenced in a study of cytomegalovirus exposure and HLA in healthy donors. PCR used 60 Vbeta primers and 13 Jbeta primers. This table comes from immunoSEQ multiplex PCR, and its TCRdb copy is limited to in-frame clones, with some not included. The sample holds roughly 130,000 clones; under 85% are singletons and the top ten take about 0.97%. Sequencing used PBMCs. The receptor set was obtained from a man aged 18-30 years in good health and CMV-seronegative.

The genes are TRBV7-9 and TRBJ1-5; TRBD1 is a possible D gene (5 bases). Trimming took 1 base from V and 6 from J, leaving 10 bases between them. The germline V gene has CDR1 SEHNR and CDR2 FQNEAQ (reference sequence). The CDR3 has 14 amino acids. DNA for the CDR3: TGTGCCAGCAGCTTAGGGGGGGGTGCTCAGCCCCAGCATTTT. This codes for CASSLGGGAQPQHF.

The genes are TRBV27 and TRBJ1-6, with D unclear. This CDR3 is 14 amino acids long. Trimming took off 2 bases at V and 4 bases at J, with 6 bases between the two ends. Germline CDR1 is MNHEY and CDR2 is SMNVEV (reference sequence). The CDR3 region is CASSLSLYNSPLHF. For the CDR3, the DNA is TGTGCCAGCAGTTTAAGCCTTTATAATTCACCCCTCCACTTT.

The CDR3 spells CASSLASSGNTIYF. The CDR3 nucleotides are TGTGCCAGCAGTTTAGCCAGCTCTGGAAACACCATATATTTT. V gene TRBV27 combines with J gene TRBJ1-3; D gene unclear. Trimming pared 2 bases from V and 0 bases from J, leaving 5 bases between. The germline CDR1 and CDR2 sequences are MNHEY and SMNVEV (reference sequence). This CDR3 comprises 14 residues.

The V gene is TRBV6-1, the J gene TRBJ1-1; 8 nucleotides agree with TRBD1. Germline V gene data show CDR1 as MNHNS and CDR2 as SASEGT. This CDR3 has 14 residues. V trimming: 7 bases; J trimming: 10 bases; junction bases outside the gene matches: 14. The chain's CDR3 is CASIKDRDSLRAFF. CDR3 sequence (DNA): TGTGCCAGCATTAAGGACAGGGATTCGCTGAGAGCTTTCTTT.

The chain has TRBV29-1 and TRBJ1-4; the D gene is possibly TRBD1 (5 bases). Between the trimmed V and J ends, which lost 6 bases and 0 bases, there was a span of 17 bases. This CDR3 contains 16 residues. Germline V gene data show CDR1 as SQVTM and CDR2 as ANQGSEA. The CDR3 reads CSVGYYRLTTNEKLFF. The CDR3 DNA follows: TGCAGCGTGGGATACTACAGGTTAACAACTAATGAAAAACTGTTTTTT.

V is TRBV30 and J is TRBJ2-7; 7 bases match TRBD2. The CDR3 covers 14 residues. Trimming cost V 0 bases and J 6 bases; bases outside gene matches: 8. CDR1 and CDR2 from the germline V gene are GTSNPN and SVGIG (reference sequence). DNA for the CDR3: TGTGCCTGGAGTGTACTAGCCGGGGAGGGCGAGCAGTACTTC. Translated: CAWSVLAGEGEQYF.

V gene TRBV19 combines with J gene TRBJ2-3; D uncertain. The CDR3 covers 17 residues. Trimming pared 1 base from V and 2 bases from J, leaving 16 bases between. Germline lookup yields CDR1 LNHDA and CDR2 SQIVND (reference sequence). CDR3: CASSIVLTTTPTDTQYF. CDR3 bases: TGTGCCAGTAGTATAGTGTTAACCACGACACCCACAGATACGCAGTATTTT.

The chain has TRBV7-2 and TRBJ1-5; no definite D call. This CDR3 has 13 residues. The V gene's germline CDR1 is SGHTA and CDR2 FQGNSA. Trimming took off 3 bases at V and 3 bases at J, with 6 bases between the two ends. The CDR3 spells CASSLIDNQPQHF. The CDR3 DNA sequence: TGTGCCAGCAGCTTGATAGACAATCAGCCCCAGCATTTT.

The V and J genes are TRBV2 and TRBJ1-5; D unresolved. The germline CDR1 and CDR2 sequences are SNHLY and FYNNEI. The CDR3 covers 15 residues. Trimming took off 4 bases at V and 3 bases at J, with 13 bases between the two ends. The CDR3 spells CASSVTRNANQPQHF. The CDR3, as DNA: TGTGCCAGCAGTGTGACAAGGAACGCCAATCAGCCCCAGCATTTT.

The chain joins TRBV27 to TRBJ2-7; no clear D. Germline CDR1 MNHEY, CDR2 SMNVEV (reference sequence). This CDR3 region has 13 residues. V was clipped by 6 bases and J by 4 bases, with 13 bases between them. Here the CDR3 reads CASRRGLTYEQYF. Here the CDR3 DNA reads TGTGCCAGCAGGCGAGGCCTAACATACGAGCAGTACTTC.

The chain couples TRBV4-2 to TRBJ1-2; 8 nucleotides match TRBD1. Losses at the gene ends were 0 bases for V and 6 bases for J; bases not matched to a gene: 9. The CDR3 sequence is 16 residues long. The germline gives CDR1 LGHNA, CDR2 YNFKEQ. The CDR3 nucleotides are TGTGCCAGCAGCCAAGAATCAGGGGGCGGAGGTAATGGCTACACCTTC. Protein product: CASSQESGGGGNGYTF.

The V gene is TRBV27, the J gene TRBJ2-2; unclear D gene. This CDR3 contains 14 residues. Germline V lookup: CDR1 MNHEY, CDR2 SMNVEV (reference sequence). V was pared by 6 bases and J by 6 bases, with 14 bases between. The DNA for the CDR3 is TGTGCCAGCAGCCCAGACACAAAGGCCGGGGAGCTGTTTTTT. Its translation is CASSPDTKAGELFF.

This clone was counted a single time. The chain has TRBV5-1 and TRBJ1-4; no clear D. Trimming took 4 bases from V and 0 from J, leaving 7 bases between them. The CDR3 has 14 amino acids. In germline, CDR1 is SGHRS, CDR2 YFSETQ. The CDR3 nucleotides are TGCGCCAGCAGCCCGACAACAACTAATGAAAAACTGTTTTTT. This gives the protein CASSPTTTNEKLFF.

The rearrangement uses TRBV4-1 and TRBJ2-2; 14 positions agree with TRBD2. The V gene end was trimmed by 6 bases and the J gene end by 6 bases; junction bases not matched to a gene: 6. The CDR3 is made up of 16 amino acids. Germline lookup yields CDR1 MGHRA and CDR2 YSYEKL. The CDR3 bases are TGCGCCAGCAGTCCTAGGACTAGCGGGGGGTCCGGGGAGCTGTTTTTT. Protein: CASSPRTSGGSGELFF.

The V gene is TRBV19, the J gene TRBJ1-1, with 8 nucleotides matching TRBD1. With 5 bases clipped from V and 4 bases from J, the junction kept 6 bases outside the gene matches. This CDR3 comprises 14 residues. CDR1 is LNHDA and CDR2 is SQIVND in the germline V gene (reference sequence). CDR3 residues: CASSDRQGTTEAFF. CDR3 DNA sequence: TGTGCCAGTAGTGATCGACAGGGGACCACTGAAGCTTTCTTT.